This T cell receptor beta chain was captured in a study of OX40 agonist ivuxolimab in advanced cancers. The study, taken as a whole, reports: CD8+ T cells showed, on average, more clonal expansion than CD4+ cells.

Assay: immunoSEQ multiplex PCR; the TCRdb copy retains only in-frame clones and omits some. The table shows roughly 63,000 clones, with 80% to 90% occurring only once. The CDR3 has 15 residues. The J segment lost 12 bases and the V segment lost 1 base, leaving 10 bases of the junction unmatched. Germline V lookup: CDR1 SEHNR, CDR2 FQNEAQ (reference sequence). Details on this clone: Its antigen is undetermined.

This rearrangement joins TRBV7-9 to TRBJ2-1, with 9 bases that match TRBD2. The source was CD4+ or CD8+ T cells sorted from blood, collected in a trial of the OX40 agonist ivuxolimab. The TCR comes from an adult with an advanced solid tumor such as melanoma, head and neck, liver or kidney cancer. CDR3 in DNA: TGTGCCAGCAGCTTAGTGCTAGCGGGGCCGCGGTGGCAGTTCTTC. It is translated as CASSLVLAGPRWQFF.